This is a list of T cell receptor beta chains from one sample in a study of identical twins. TCRdb used MiXCR to reprocess the 5' RACE reads, holding one entry per CDR3 protein. The table records approximately 500,000 distinct CDR3 sequences, over 12% of them present only once. These data also featured in a second study, about yellow fever vaccine responses in identical twins.

Sequences were obtained from CD4+ T cells sorted from blood. The receptors come from a woman under 30 in good health. Both conserved end residues are part of each CDR3. A D gene is named only where the DNA matches it firmly. Where a row states a size, it is once, few, many or the class of an expanded clone; other rows omit it.

TRBD2 TRBJ2-1 NA TRBV28 13 TGTGCCAGCCATAGCGGGATCTACAATGAGCAGTTCTTC CASHSGIYNEQFF
NA TRBJ2-1 few TRBV4-2 16 TGTGCCAGCAGCCAAGATCCCGCAGTAGGGTTGAATGAGCAGTTCTTC CASSQDPAVGLNEQFF
NA TRBJ2-5 NA TRBV6-1 13 TGTGCCAGCAGTGATTCGGGGCTAGAGACCCAGTACTTC CASSDSGLETQYF
TRBD2 TRBJ2-7 NA TRBV7-9 15 TGTGCCAGCAGCTTACCAACTAGCGGTAACTACGAGCAGTACTTC CASSLPTSGNYEQYF
TRBD2 TRBJ2-5 few TRBV20-1 15 TGCAGTGCAAGACTAGCGGGGGGGCCCCAAGAGACCCAGTACTTC CSARLAGGPQETQYF
TRBD1 TRBJ2-7 NA TRBV5-5 16 TGTGCCAGCAGTATACGACAGGGTATAATCTCAGACGAGCAGTACTTC CASSIRQGIISDEQYF
NA TRBJ1-5 NA TRBV28 16 TGTGCCAGCAGGCCCAGCAGGGGTTATAGCAATCAGCCCCAGCATTTT CASRPSRGYSNQPQHF
TRBD2 TRBJ2-5 NA TRBV4-2 17 TGTGCCAGCAGCCAAGTGACTAGCGGGAGTAAGGGAGAGACCCAGTACTTC CASSQVTSGSKGETQYF
TRBD2 TRBJ2-3 few TRBV3-1 14 TGTGCCAGCAGCCGCGGGGGTCGCACAGATACGCAGTATTTT CASSRGGRTDTQYF
NA TRBJ2-2 NA TRBV4-2 16 TGTGCCAGCAGCCATGGCCAGGGATGGGGCACCGGGGAGCTGTTTTTT CASSHGQGWGTGELFF
TRBD2 TRBJ2-5 NA TRBV20-1 14 TGCAGTGCTAACCTAGCGGGGGGGAAAGAGACCCAGTACTTC CSANLAGGKETQYF
TRBD1 TRBJ1-1 NA TRBV6-6 15 TGTGCCAGCACTCGGACAGGCGACTGGAACACTGAAGCTTTCTTT CASTRTGDWNTEAFF
TRBD1 TRBJ2-5 few TRBV29-1 13 TGCAGCGTTGTGGGGACAGGGCAAGAGACCCAGTACTTC CSVVGTGQETQYF
NA TRBJ1-5 many TRBV28 14 TGTGCCAGCAGTTTATTGGGGGGGAGTCAGCCCCAGCATTTT CASSLLGGSQPQHF
NA TRBJ2-7 few TRBV5-1 14 TGCGCCAGCAGCAAAGGGTCCGGGGCCTACGAGCAGTACTTC CASSKGSGAYEQYF
NA TRBJ2-7 NA TRBV5-1 13 TGCGCCAGCAGCCCAGACCCAGACAGATCAAACCACTTC CASSPDPDRSNHF
NA TRBJ2-5 few TRBV12-3/TRBV12-4 15 TGTGCCAGCAGTGGTTCCGGGTTAGTAGAAGAGACCCAGTACTTC CASSGSGLVEETQYF
NA TRBJ1-1 few TRBV9 9 TGCGTCCCGGGGACTGAAGCTTTCTTT CVPGTEAFF
NA TRBJ1-6 few TRBV20-1 13 TGCAGTGCTGGGCACGGAGATCGGTCACCCCTCCACTTT CSAGHGDRSPLHF
TRBD1 TRBJ1-1 NA TRBV12-3/TRBV12-4 15 TGTGCCAGCAGCGAGACAGGGGTCATGAACACTGAAGCTTTCTTT CASSETGVMNTEAFF
NA TRBJ2-5 NA TRBV20-1 16 TGCAGTGCTAGCGGGGGCCCGGGTGGGAGGAAGGAGACCCAGTACTTC CSASGGPGGRKETQYF
TRBD2 TRBJ2-1 few TRBV3-1 18 TGTGCCAGCAGCCAAGGTATTCGTGCGGGAGGGCCCGGTAATGAGCAGTTCTTC CASSQGIRAGGPGNEQFF
TRBD2 TRBJ2-5 few TRBV6-5 17 TGTGCCAGCAGTTACTCGAAGGGCGGGGGGTTGGGTGAGACCCAGTACTTC CASSYSKGGGLGETQYF
TRBD1 TRBJ1-1 few TRBV12-3/TRBV12-4 15 TGTGCCAGCAGTCCTCCCTCGACAGGGGGCCGTGGAGCTTTCTTT CASSPPSTGGRGAFF
NA TRBJ2-5 NA TRBV10-3 14 TGTGCCATCAGTGTGAGACAAGTACAAGAGACCCAGTACTTC CAISVRQVQETQYF
NA TRBJ2-3 NA TRBV5-1 16 TGCGCCAGCAGCTTGGTGTCGGGACTTAGCACAGATACGCAGTATTTT CASSLVSGLSTDTQYF
NA TRBJ2-5 few TRBV5-1 14 TGCGCCAGCAGCACCACAGGGAACCAAGAGACCCAGTACTTC CASSTTGNQETQYF
TRBD1 TRBJ2-2 few TRBV7-2 16 TGTGCCAGCAGCTTAACCGGGACAGGGAATTCTGGGGAGCTGTTTTTT CASSLTGTGNSGELFF
TRBD1 TRBJ1-5 NA TRBV12-3/TRBV12-4 15 TGTGCCAGCAGCCCCACGACAGGGTCCAATCAGCCCCAGCATTTT CASSPTTGSNQPQHF
TRBD2 TRBJ2-5 NA TRBV24-1 14 TGTGCCACCAGTGATACTAGCGGCGGAGAGACCCAGTACTTC CATSDTSGGETQYF
NA TRBJ1-4 few TRBV6-2/TRBV6-3 15 TGTGCCAGCAGTTATTGGGAGGGGAGGCATGAAAAACTGTTTTTT CASSYWEGRHEKLFF
NA TRBJ2-4 NA TRBV27 15 TGTGCCAGCAGAGCTCGGGGGTCGGCCAAAAACATTCAGTACTTC CASRARGSAKNIQYF
TRBD2 TRBJ2-1 NA TRBV19 18 TGTGCCAGTAGTACCTCCGGGACTAGCGGGAGGTCGGGCAATGAGCAGTTCTTC CASSTSGTSGRSGNEQFF
NA TRBJ1-3 many TRBV14 13 TGTGCCAGCAGCCCGGCAGGCGGAAACACCATATATTTT CASSPAGGNTIYF
TRBD2 TRBJ2-1 NA TRBV6-5 15 TGTGCCAGCAGTTACTCTAGCGGGAGGGCCCTTGAGCAGTTCTTC CASSYSSGRALEQFF
NA TRBJ2-7 NA TRBV7-3 15 TGTGCCAGCAGCCCCCGGGGGGCGGGCTCCTACGAGCAGTACTTC CASSPRGAGSYEQYF
NA TRBJ1-1 few TRBV12-3/TRBV12-4 16 TGTGCCAGCAGTTTAGGCCCCGTGGGGGTCAGCACTGAAGCTTTCTTT CASSLGPVGVSTEAFF
NA TRBJ2-1 few TRBV5-1 14 TGCGCCAGCAGCTTGGAGTTTAGCGGCAGTGAGCAGTTCTTC CASSLEFSGSEQFF
TRBD2 TRBJ2-1 few TRBV6-5 16 TGTGCCAGCAGTTCCCCCCGACTAGCGGGGTACAATGAGCAGTTCTTC CASSSPRLAGYNEQFF
NA TRBJ2-3 NA TRBV3-1 15 TGTGCCAGCAGCCGTAGTCAGCGGTTCACAGATACGCAGTATTTT CASSRSQRFTDTQYF
NA TRBJ2-1 few TRBV3-1 15 TGTGCCAGCAGCCAAGTGGTGGGGGCCCGGAATGAGCAGTTCTTC CASSQVVGARNEQFF
NA TRBJ2-1 NA TRBV28 13 TGTGCCAGCAGTCCCCCGGGGGGGACAGGGCAGTTCTTC CASSPPGGTGQFF
TRBD2 TRBJ2-3 NA TRBV20-1 16 TGCAGTGCTAGACCCCGGACTAGCGGGAGGTTAGATACGCGGTATTTT CSARPRTSGRLDTRYF
NA TRBJ1-6 NA TRBV10-3 13 TGTGCCATCAGTAGCCAGGGTTCATCACCCCTCCACTTT CAISSQGSSPLHF
NA TRBJ2-1 many TRBV29-1 11 TGCAGCGTTGTGGGGATTAATGAGCAGTTCTTC CSVVGINEQFF
TRBD2 TRBJ2-1 few TRBV20-1 14 TGCAGTGCTAGGGGACTAGCGGTGTACAATGAGCAGTTCTTC CSARGLAVYNEQFF
NA TRBJ2-1 NA TRBV3-1 13 TGTGCCAGCAGCCAAGAACCCAACAATGAGCAGTTCTTC CASSQEPNNEQFF
NA TRBJ1-5 NA TRBV2 15 TGTGCCAGCAGTGGGACTTCCGATAGCAATCAGCCCCAGCATTTT CASSGTSDSNQPQHF
NA TRBJ1-1 NA TRBV28 14 TGTGCCAGCACCATGGACCCGTGGGGCACTGAAGCTTTCTTT CASTMDPWGTEAFF
NA TRBJ2-2 NA TRBV25-1 13 TGTGCCAGCGGCACAGGTTACACCGGGGAGCTGTTTTTT CASGTGYTGELFF
TRBD2 TRBJ2-7 NA TRBV6-2/TRBV6-3 22 TGTGCCAGCAGTTACTCGAGTGGTGGGCGACCGACGACTAGCGGGAGGGCCATCGAGCAGTACTTC CASSYSSGGRPTTSGRAIEQYF